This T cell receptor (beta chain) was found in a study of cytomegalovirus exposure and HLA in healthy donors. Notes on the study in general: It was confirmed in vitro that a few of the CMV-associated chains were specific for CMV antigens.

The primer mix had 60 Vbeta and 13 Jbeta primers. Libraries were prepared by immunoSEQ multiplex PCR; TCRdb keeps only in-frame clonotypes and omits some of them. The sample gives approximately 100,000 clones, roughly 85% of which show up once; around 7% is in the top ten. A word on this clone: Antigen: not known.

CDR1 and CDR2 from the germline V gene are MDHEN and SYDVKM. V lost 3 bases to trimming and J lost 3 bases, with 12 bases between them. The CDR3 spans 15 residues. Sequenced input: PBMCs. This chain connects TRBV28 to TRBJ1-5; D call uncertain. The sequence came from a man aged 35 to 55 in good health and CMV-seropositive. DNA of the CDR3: TGTGCCAGCAGTTTGGGCAGTGGGTCCAATCAGCCCCAGCATTTT. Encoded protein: CASSLGSGSNQPQHF.